Each of the 3 T cell receptor beta chains below was sequenced from the same sample in a study (dated by TCRdb to 2015 to 2017). Libraries came from 5' RACE. The data were produced on an Illumina MiSeq. The public reads were reprocessed in TCRdb via fastp at Q25 and MiXCR, keeping in-frame beta chains. All rows with the same CDR3 protein become a single entry with the most common DNA and genes. The sample records about 5,900 distinct CDR3 sequences, around 66% of which are singletons. Together, the top ten hold 3.9% of the sample. Material for sequencing was memory CD4+ T cells sorted from a lymph node. The sample's cell subset or site label, in plain terms: memory CD4+ T cells, CD4+CD45RO+CD25-. These receptor sequences come from a female donor with breast cancer.

The chain combines TRBV29-1 with TRBJ2-1; D is possibly TRBD2 (5 bases). Germline loops: CDR1 SQVTM, CDR2 ANQGSEA. V shed 8 bases and J shed 0 bases, with 11 bases lying between them. The CDR3 loop spans 13 amino acids. The CDR3 nucleotides are TGCAGCTTCGGGGAGAGCTCCTACAATGAGCAGTTCTTC. It yields the protein CSFGESSYNEQFF.

Points on this clonotype: The germline gene is not matched at one end of the junction; a read error may be the cause. The rearrangement links TRBV7-7 to TRBJ2-5, with D perhaps matching TRBD1 (6 bases). Looked up from germline, CDR1 is SSHAT and CDR2 is FNYEAQ (reference sequence). This CDR3 contains 15 residues. The CDR3 protein is CASSAQTGPQETQYF. DNA of the CDR3: TGTGCTAGCAGCGCCCAGACAGGCCCACAAGAGACCCAGTACTTC.

This chain connects TRBV20-1 to TRBJ1-2, with 8 bases aligning to TRBD1. The CDR3 covers 12 residues. The V gene's germline CDR1 is DFQATT and CDR2 SNEGSKA (reference sequence). CDR3 coding DNA: TGCAGGGCTGGACAGGGAGGCTATGGCTACACCTTC. Translation: CRAGQGGYGYTF.